The 22 T cell receptor beta chains in this list originate from one sample, sequenced in a study of cytomegalovirus exposure and HLA in healthy donors. 60 Vbeta and 13 Jbeta primers were used in PCR. TCRdb's table, derived via immunoSEQ multiplex PCR, lists solely in-frame clones and lacks some. The table has over 150,000 clones, about four fifths seen once; the top ten hold roughly 13%. The sequencing input was PBMCs. All receptors derive from a woman between 50 and 59 years old in good health and CMV-seronegative.

The chain links TRBV18 to TRBJ2-7; 9 nucleotides match TRBD1. This CDR3 contains 15 residues. The V gene end was trimmed by 4 bases and the J gene end by 0 bases; junction bases not matched to a gene: 4. Germline assignment: CDR1 KGHSH and CDR2 LQKENI. In nucleotides, the CDR3 is TGTGCCAGCTCACACAAGACAGGGGGCTCCTACGAGCAGTACTTC. This codes for CASSHKTGGSYEQYF.

The rearrangement links TRBV7-8 to TRBJ2-3; 14 positions agree with TRBD2. V shed 6 bases and J 0 bases; nucleotides not matched to a gene: 5. The CDR3 consists of 17 residues. Germline assignment: CDR1 SGHVS and CDR2 FQNEAQ. The CDR3 sequence: CASSPGLAGESTDTQYF. The CDR3 DNA reads as TGTGCCAGCAGTCCGGGACTAGCGGGAGAAAGCACAGATACGCAGTATTTT.

This clone was seen only a few times. The chain combines TRBV6-1 with TRBJ2-3; 7 bases agree with TRBD1. This CDR3 contains 15 residues. After removal of 8 bases from V and 0 bases from J, the junction contained 8 bases not matched to a gene. Germline assignment: CDR1 MNHNS and CDR2 SASEGT. CDR3 protein: CASLRGTASTDTQYF. CDR3 DNA: TGTGCCAGCCTGAGGGGGACAGCTAGCACAGATACGCAGTATTTT.

V gene TRBV7-2 combines with J gene TRBJ2-7; D perhaps matches TRBD2 (7 bases). Germline V lookup: CDR1 SGHTA, CDR2 FQGNSA. The CDR3 loop spans 13 amino acids. Trimming took off 6 bases at V and 2 bases at J, with 11 bases between the two ends. The CDR3 here is CASSSGGPYEQYF. In nucleotides, the CDR3 is TGTGCCAGCAGTTCCGGGGGGCCCTACGAGCAGTACTTC. Based on the CDR3 plus reference TRBV7-2 and TRBJ2-7, the full variable domain is GAGVSQSPSNKVTEKGKDVELRCDPISGHTALYWYRQSLGQGLEFLIYFQGNSAPDKSGLPSDRFSAERTGGSVSTLTIQRTQQEDSAVYLCASSSGGPYEQYFGPGTRLTVT.

The rearrangement joins TRBV5-4 to TRBJ1-3; 7 bases agree with TRBD1. This CDR3 has 15 residues. V shed 4 bases, J shed 2 bases, and the junction held 6 bases outside the gene matches. Germline values: CDR1 SGHNT, CDR2 YYREEE (reference sequence). The CDR3 reads CASSRTGAAGNTIYF. CDR3 DNA: TGTGCCAGCAGCAGGACAGGAGCTGCTGGAAACACCATATATTTT. The whole variable domain, remainder taken from reference TRBV5-4 and TRBJ1-3, is ETGVTQSPTHLIKTRGQQVTLRCSSQSGHNTVSWYQQALGQGPQFIFQYYREEENGRGNFPPRFSGLQFPNYSSELNVNALELDDSALYLCASSRTGAAGNTIYFGEGSWLTVV.

The chain combines TRBV5-1 with TRBJ2-3, with D maybe TRBD2 (6 bases). The CDR3 runs 14 residues. Trimming stripped 10 bases from V and 4 bases from J, with 19 bases between. The V gene's germline CDR1 is SGHRS and CDR2 YFSETQ. CDR3 protein: CACRESGGADTQYF. Written as DNA, the CDR3 is TGCGCCTGCCGGGAGAGTGGTGGGGCAGATACGCAGTATTTT.

This clone was seen once. The chain is built from TRBV6-5 and TRBJ2-7; D call uncertain. Trimming cost V 5 bases and J 5 bases, with 10 bases left between them. The CDR3 is 12 residues long. Germline V CDR1 and CDR2: MNHEY, SVGAGI. As DNA, the CDR3 is TGTGCCAGCAGTCGACAACCGAACGAGCAGTACTTC. Its protein is CASSRQPNEQYF.

The chain employs TRBV7-2 and TRBJ2-7; D may be TRBD2 (6 bases). Trimming pared 1 base from V and 7 bases from J, leaving 17 bases between. The V gene's germline CDR1 is SGHTA and CDR2 FQGNSA. The CDR3 loop spans 15 amino acids. The CDR3 spells CASSLGRASVGEQYF. In DNA form, the CDR3 reads TGTGCCAGCAGCTTAGGACGGGCTAGCGTTGGGGAGCAGTACTTC. The full variable domain, in which reference TRBV7-2 and TRBJ2-7 provide the parts outside the CDR3, is GAGVSQSPSNKVTEKGKDVELRCDPISGHTALYWYRQSLGQGLEFLIYFQGNSAPDKSGLPSDRFSAERTGGSVSTLTIQRTQQEDSAVYLCASSLGRASVGEQYFGPGTRLTVT.

The chain uses TRBV6-4 and TRBJ2-1, with TRBD1 matching 9 bases. CDR1 is MRHNA and CDR2 is SNTAGT in the germline V gene. V was pared by 6 bases and J by 16 bases, with 16 bases of the junction left unmatched. There are 14 residues in the CDR3. The chain's CDR3 is CASSRTGVGRELFF. CDR3 in DNA: TGTGCCAGCAGCCGGACAGGGGTGGGGCGGGAGTTATTCTTC.

This sequence joins TRBV5-8 and TRBJ2-5, with 7 bases identical to TRBD2. This CDR3 comprises 17 residues. V lost 4 bases and J lost 5; bases outside the gene matches: 17. Looked up from germline, CDR1 is SGHTS and CDR2 is YDEGEE. CDR3 region: CASSLPMVRGGGETQYF. CDR3 DNA: TGTGCCAGCAGCCTGCCCATGGTCCGCGGGGGAGGGGAGACCCAGTACTTC.

This chain joins TRBV5-6 and TRBJ1-5; no firm D call. The CDR3 totals 13 residues. V lost 0 bases and J lost 7, with 8 bases in between. Germline V gives CDR1 SGHDT, CDR2 YYEEEE. The CDR3 loop reads CASSLGVRQPQHF. Here the CDR3 DNA reads TGTGCCAGCAGCTTGGGTGTCAGACAGCCCCAGCATTTT.

The chain recombines TRBV28 with TRBJ1-1, with 9 bases aligning to TRBD1. From germline, CDR1 is MDHEN and CDR2 SYDVKM. V gave up 5 bases and J gave up 4 bases; unmatched junction bases: 8. The CDR3 is made up of 15 amino acids. The CDR3 here is CASSGRTGEGTEAFF. The CDR3 nucleotides read TGTGCCAGCAGTGGGCGGACAGGGGAAGGCACTGAAGCTTTCTTT.

This chain joins TRBV11-1 and TRBJ2-1; tentative D call: TRBD2 (5 bases). V was trimmed by 5 bases and J by 4 bases, leaving 9 bases between them. The CDR3 runs to 13 residues. Germline CDR1 SGHAT, CDR2 FQDESV (reference sequence). For the CDR3, the DNA is TGTGCCAGCAGCCCCGGGAATTACAATGAGCAGTTCTTC. Translated, it gives CASSPGNYNEQFF.

DNA for the CDR3: TGTGCCAGCAGCTTAGCGCGGCTAGCCGGGGAGCTGTTTTTT. Residues: CASSLARLAGELFF. V gene TRBV7-2 combines with J gene TRBJ2-2; D remains unclear. V dropped 0 bases and J dropped 6 bases, with 8 bases sitting between them. CDR1 is SGHTA and CDR2 is FQGNSA in the germline V gene. The CDR3 runs to 14 residues.

The V gene is TRBV11-1, the J gene TRBJ1-1; D perhaps matches TRBD1 (6 bases). The germline V gene encodes CDR1 SGHAT and CDR2 FQDESV (reference sequence). The V end lost 5 bases, the J end lost 7 bases, and 11 bases lay between the germline ends. There are 12 residues in the CDR3. The CDR3 nucleotides read TGTGCCAGCAGCCCCGACAGGTTTGAAGCTTTCTTT. It is translated as CASSPDRFEAFF. Together with reference TRBV11-1 and TRBJ1-1, the CDR3 gives the full variable domain: EAEVAQSPRYKITEKSQAVAFWCDPISGHATLYWYRQILGQGPELLVQFQDESVVDDSQLPKDRFSAERLKGVDSTLKIQPAELGDSAMYLCASSPDRFEAFFGQGTRLTVV.

Only a few counts were recorded for this clone. The chain uses TRBV7-2 and TRBJ1-2, with unresolved D. V shed 7 bases and J shed 4 bases, with 7 bases lying between them. This CDR3 region has 11 residues. The germline V gene has CDR1 SGHTA and CDR2 FQGNSA. CDR3 sequence: CASTNSYGYTF. The CDR3 DNA reads as TGTGCCAGCACCAACAGCTATGGCTACACCTTC.

The chain joins TRBV7-6 to TRBJ2-1; D uncertain. The CDR3 length is 15 residues. Germline CDR1 is SGHVS and CDR2 is FNYEAQ. Trimming took off 2 bases at V and 2 bases at J, with 10 bases between the two ends. The CDR3 DNA reads as TGTGCCAGCAGCTTATTAGCTCTCGCCTACAATGAGCAGTTCTTC. Encoded protein: CASSLLALAYNEQFF.

The chain has TRBV27 and TRBJ1-1; 8 bases fit TRBD1. The CDR3 is 14 residues long. V trimming: 5 bases; J trimming: 5 bases; junction bases outside the gene matches: 7. Germline V gene lookup returns CDR1 MNHEY and CDR2 SMNVEV (reference sequence). The CDR3, as DNA: TGTGCCAGCAGTCCTGACAGGGGAGGTACTGAAGCTTTCTTT. Its translation is CASSPDRGGTEAFF.

V and J are TRBV27 and TRBJ2-3; 12 bases map to TRBD2. Germline CDR1 reads MNHEY; CDR2 reads SMNVEV (reference sequence). The ends lost 5 bases at V and 2 bases at J; junction bases unmatched: 5. CDR3 length: 16 amino acids. This CDR3 is CASSTRTSGDTDTQYF. The CDR3 nucleotides are TGTGCCAGCAGTACGAGGACTAGCGGGGACACAGATACGCAGTATTTT.

This clone appeared a single time. V usage is TRBV7-9 and J usage is TRBJ1-1; 7 bases align to TRBD1. With V trimmed by 6 bases and J by 6 bases, 10 bases remained unmatched. Germline values: CDR1 SEHNR, CDR2 FQNEAQ (reference sequence). This CDR3 is 14 amino acids long. The CDR3 is CASSKLSGTAEAFF. The CDR3 region has the DNA TGTGCCAGCAGTAAGCTCTCCGGGACAGCTGAAGCTTTCTTT.

This clone was observed a few times. The chain couples TRBV5-4 to TRBJ2-1; TRBD1 agrees at 10 bases. With V trimmed by 4 bases and J by 3 bases, 4 bases remained unmatched. Germline V CDR1 and CDR2: SGHNT, YYREEE (reference sequence). This CDR3 contains 15 residues. Written as DNA, the CDR3 is TGTGCCAGCAGCGCAGACAGGGGGCTCTACAATGAGCAGTTCTTC. Translated, it gives CASSADRGLYNEQFF.

The CDR3 is CASSTRSGGWEDTQYF. DNA of the CDR3: TGTGCCAGCAGCACCCGTAGCGGGGGGTGGGAAGATACGCAGTATTTT. V and J are TRBV7-2 and TRBJ2-3, with 10 bases matching TRBD2. V lost 5 bases and J lost 5; bases outside the gene matches: 10. CDR1 and CDR2 (germline): SGHTA, FQGNSA. The CDR3 totals 16 residues.